These 24 T cell receptor beta chains were all obtained from the same sample, sequenced in a study of Graves' ophthalmopathy and Graves' hyperthyroidism. RNA transcripts served as template for amplifying TCR beta CDR3 sequences. Second-round multiplex PCR came after first-round RT-PCR with HTBI primers. MiXCR, applied by TCRdb to the multiplex PCR reads, yields one record per CDR3 protein. The data show about 700,000 distinct CDR3 sequences, with 35% to 50% seen just once and around 40% held by the top ten. The sequenced material came from peripheral blood. The receptor set was obtained from an adult man with Graves' ophthalmopathy.

This clonotype has only a few counts. The V and J genes are TRBV29-1 and TRBJ2-5; D is possibly TRBD2 (5 bases). CDR3 size: 12 residues. V was cut by 7 bases and J by 6 bases, with 15 bases left in between. The germline V gene encodes CDR1 SQVTM and CDR2 ANQGSEA. The CDR3 spells CSAYLAGQTQYF. DNA for the CDR3: TGCAGCGCCTATTTGGCGGGTCAGACCCAGTACTTC.

This clonotype has only one observation. The CDR3 DNA reads as TGTGCCAGCAGCCAAATCACTACGGGCGGGGGAGGTCATGAAAAACTGTTTTTT. Translated: CASSQITTGGGGHEKLFF. The V gene is TRBV7-9, the J gene TRBJ1-4, with D maybe TRBD1 (5 bases). V dropped 5 bases and J dropped 6 bases, with 25 bases sitting between them. Germline CDR1 and CDR2: SEHNR and FQNEAQ (reference sequence). The CDR3 loop spans 18 amino acids.

This chain connects TRBV2 to TRBJ2-7, with D possibly matching TRBD2 (6 bases). The ends were cut back, 5 bases at V and 4 bases at J, with 15 bases in the middle. The germline V gene has CDR1 SNHLY and CDR2 FYNNEI. CDR3 size: 14 residues. The CDR3 DNA follows: TGTGCCAGCAGTTACGGGTCCGGGGGATACGAGCAGTACTTC. Encoded protein: CASSYGSGGYEQYF. Filled out from reference TRBV2 and TRBJ2-7, the complete variable domain reads EPEVTQTPSHQVTQMGQEVILRCVPISNHLYFYWYRQILGQKVEFLVSFYNNEISEKSEIFDDQFSVERPDGSNFTLKIRSTKLEDSAMYFCASSYGSGGYEQYFGPGTRLTVT.

Worth noting for this clonotype: A read error may account for a junction end that differs from germline. The V and J genes are TRBV11-3 and TRBJ2-5; TRBD1 is a possible D gene (5 bases). The CDR3 is made up of 15 amino acids. Germline CDR1 reads SGHNT; CDR2 reads YENEEA. This CDR3 reads CASSPAMRQQEIQYF. The CDR3 coding sequence is TGTGCCAGCAGCCCAGCCATGAGACAGCAAGAGATCCAGTACTTC.

The sample holds one count of this clonotype. This may come from a read error, since a much larger clone is one base off. Here the CDR3 reads CATSSDRGAAAYEQYF. DNA of the CDR3: TGTGCCACCAGCAGTGATCGGGGGGCAGCCGCCTACGAGCAGTACTTC. The chain couples TRBV15 to TRBJ2-7; possibly TRBD2 for D (7 bases). Trimming took off 3 bases at V and 2 bases at J, with 17 bases between the two ends. CDR1 is LNHNV, CDR2 YYDKDF, per germline (reference sequence). The CDR3 has 16 residues.

This clonotype was seen at least ten times. The genes are TRBV7-9 and TRBJ2-5; no reliable D call. Looked up from germline, CDR1 is SEHNR and CDR2 is FQNEAQ (reference sequence). The CDR3 length is 13 residues. V gave up 3 bases and J gave up 5 bases, with 10 bases separating them. This chain's CDR3 is CASSLVSRETQYF. CDR3 coding DNA: TGTGCCAGCAGCTTGGTCAGCAGGGAGACCCAGTACTTC.

This chain connects TRBV24-1 to TRBJ2-2, with 7 positions matching TRBD2. The CDR3 totals 16 residues. Germline CDR1 and CDR2: KGHDR and SFDVKD. With V trimmed by 3 bases and J by 6 bases, 9 bases remained unmatched. CDR3 bases: TGTGCCACCAGTGATCCAATAACTAGCGCCCCCGGGGAGCTGTTTTTT. Its protein product is CATSDPITSAPGELFF.

At least ten counts were recorded for this clonotype. CDR3 residues: CSVLQGAANEKLFF. In nucleotides, the CDR3 is TGCAGCGTCCTACAGGGGGCAGCTAATGAAAAACTGTTTTTT. V and J are TRBV29-1 and TRBJ1-4, with 9 positions matching TRBD1. Germline V gene lookup returns CDR1 SQVTM and CDR2 ANQGSEA. There are 14 residues in the CDR3. V was pared by 6 bases and J by 3 bases, with 5 bases of the junction left unmatched.

The J gene is TRBJ2-5, the V gene TRBV29-1; D is possibly TRBD1 (5 bases). From germline, CDR1 is SQVTM and CDR2 ANQGSEA. The CDR3 spans 17 residues. Trimming removed 0 bases at V and 3 bases at J, with 20 bases between. The CDR3 loop reads CSVEDGAGSGQKETQYF. CDR3 nucleotide sequence: TGCAGCGTTGAAGATGGGGCAGGCTCTGGGCAGAAAGAGACCCAGTACTTC.

The chain joins TRBV20-1 to TRBJ2-5; TRBD2 agrees at 8 bases. The trim removed 7 bases at V and 4 bases at J, leaving 5 bases unmatched. Per the germline V gene, CDR1 is DFQATT and CDR2 is SNEGSKA (reference sequence). The CDR3 contains 12 residues. DNA of the CDR3: TGCAGTGGCCTCCGGGGGGGAGAGACCCAGTACTTC. Amino acids: CSGLRGGETQYF.

The J gene is TRBJ1-1, the V gene TRBV7-9; 7 bases agree with TRBD1. The germline V gene has CDR1 SEHNR and CDR2 FQNEAQ (reference sequence). The length of the CDR3 is 16 residues. V gave up 4 bases and J gave up 5 bases; unmatched junction bases: 13. The CDR3 DNA sequence: TGTGCCAGCAGCTCCGACAGGGTGCCAGGCGGGACTGAAGCTTTCTTT. This gives the protein CASSSDRVPGGTEAFF.

This clonotype was detected ten times or more. The V call is TRBV10-3, the J call TRBJ2-6, with 11 bases that match TRBD1. This CDR3 spans 17 amino acids. J was trimmed by 4 bases and V by 5 bases; bases with no gene match: 7. Germline V gives CDR1 ENHRY, CDR2 SYGVKD. The CDR3 DNA sequence: TGTGCCATCAGTTCGGGACAGGGGGTGGGGGGGGCCAACGTCCTGACTTTC. Its protein product is CAISSGQGVGGANVLTF.

Comment on this clonotype: A clone one base away is much larger, so this may be a read error. V and J are TRBV19 and TRBJ2-7, with D possibly TRBD1 on 6 matching bases. CDR3 size: 13 residues. From germline, CDR1 is LNHDA and CDR2 SQIVND (reference sequence). CDR3: CARSAGASYEQYF. CDR3 sequence (DNA): TGTGCCCGTAGTGCAGGGGCTTCCTACGAGCAGTACTTC.

This clonotype came up a few times. The genes are TRBV19 and TRBJ1-1; no clear D. V was trimmed by 4 bases and J by 1 base, leaving 7 bases between them. From germline, CDR1 is LNHDA and CDR2 SQIVND (reference sequence). CDR3 length equals 13 residues. The CDR3: CASSTTWNTEAFF. The CDR3 coding sequence is TGTGCCAGTAGTACCACTTGGAACACTGAAGCTTTCTTT.

This clonotype appeared a few times. The rearrangement links TRBV20-1 to TRBJ1-3; TRBD1 aligns across 7 bases. The CDR3 contains 14 residues. The ends lost 3 bases at V and 0 bases at J; junction bases unmatched: 2. Germline V gene sequence: CDR1 DFQATT, CDR2 SNEGSKA (reference sequence). The CDR3, as DNA: TGCAGTGCTAGTAACAGGGGCTCTGGAAACACCATATATTTT. Protein product: CSASNRGSGNTIYF.

This clonotype was seen a handful of times. The junction differs from germline at one of its ends, possibly a read error. The genes are TRBV7-3 and TRBJ2-5; D assignment may be TRBD1 or TRBD2 (5 bases each). The CDR3 spans 15 residues. CDR1 is SGHTA, CDR2 FQGTGA, per germline. The CDR3 protein is CASSQVEGWGETQYF. In DNA form, the CDR3 reads TGCGCCAGCAGCCAAGTCGAGGGATGGGGGGAGACCCAGTACTTC.

This chain joins TRBV10-3 and TRBJ2-7; D is undetermined. Trimming stripped 10 bases from V and 0 bases from J, with 16 bases between. CDR1 and CDR2 (germline): ENHRY, SYGVKD. CDR3 size: 14 residues. As DNA, the CDR3 is TGTGCCAGCAGACCAGGTTTGGCCTCCTACGAGCAGTACTTC. Translation gives CASRPGLASYEQYF.

This clonotype has a handful of counts. V is TRBV2 and J is TRBJ2-7; TRBD2 is a possible D gene (6 bases). The germline CDR1 and CDR2 sequences are SNHLY and FYNNEI. V was trimmed by 6 bases and J by 6 bases, leaving 18 bases between them. The CDR3 spans 14 residues. CDR3 amino acids: CASSPTGGSGEQYF. CDR3 DNA sequence: TGTGCCAGCAGCCCGACCGGGGGATCGGGCGAGCAGTACTTC.

This clonotype was counted between two and nine times. This chain connects TRBV5-8 to TRBJ1-5; D gene ambiguous. There are 15 residues in the CDR3. The V gene's germline CDR1 is SGHTS and CDR2 YDEGEE. V gave up 0 bases and J gave up 1 base, with 8 bases separating them. CDR3 loop: CASSLAPTSNQPQHF. The CDR3 DNA follows: TGTGCCAGCAGCTTGGCCCCGACGAGCAATCAGCCCCAGCATTTT. Looking up the rest from reference TRBV5-8 and TRBJ1-5 gives the full variable domain: EAGVTQSPTHLIKTRGQQATLRCSPISGHTSVYWYQQALGLGLQFLLWYDEGEERNRGNFPPRFSGRQFPNYSSELNVNALELEDSALYLCASSLAPTSNQPQHFGDGTRLSIL.

Worth noting for this clonotype: A read error may be the cause here, since a much bigger clone is one base away. The chain employs TRBV7-9 and TRBJ2-6, with a tentative D call TRBD1 (5 bases). Germline-derived CDR1 and CDR2 are SEHNR and FQNEAQ (reference sequence). The CDR3 is 15 residues long. The CDR3 loop reads CASSAQISGANALTF. The CDR3 nucleotides are TGTGCCAGCAGCGCGCAGATCTCTGGGGCCAACGCCCTGACTTTC.

This clonotype was recorded at least ten times. As DNA, the CDR3 is TGTGCCACCAGCAGGGGTGACAGCTATGGCTACACCTTC. The encoded protein is CATSRGDSYGYTF. This chain links TRBV15 with TRBJ1-2, with D tentatively TRBD1 (5 bases). The V and J ends lost 3 bases and 4 bases respectively, with 9 bases between them. The CDR3 sequence is 13 residues long. Germline CDR1 is LNHNV and CDR2 is YYDKDF (reference sequence). The complete variable domain, with remaining parts taken from reference TRBV15 and TRBJ1-2, reads DAMVIQNPRYQVTQFGKPVTLSCSQTLNHNVMYWYQQKSSQAPKLLFHYYDKDFNNEADTPDNFQSRRPNTSFCFLDIRSPGLGDTAMYLCATSRGDSYGYTFGSGTRLTVV.

Comments on this clonotype: One end of the junction fails to match germline, which may point to a read error. The rearrangement joins TRBV5-1 to TRBJ1-3; D possibly corresponds to TRBD1 (6 bases). Germline V gene data show CDR1 as SGHRS and CDR2 as YFSETQ. CDR3 length: 14 residues. CDR3 sequence (DNA): TGTGCCAGCAGCAGGGGATACTCTGGAAACGCCATATATTTT. Its protein product is CASSRGYSGNAIYF.

This clonotype occurred a few times. The rearrangement joins TRBV7-9 to TRBJ2-7; 7 bases are shared with TRBD1. J lost 6 bases, V lost 7 bases, and 9 bases had no gene match. Per the germline V gene, CDR1 is SEHNR and CDR2 is FQNEAQ (reference sequence). The CDR3 contains 13 residues. The CDR3 nucleotides are TGTGCCAGCACTCGAACGACAGGGTCCGAGCAGTACTTC. It specifies CASTRTTGSEQYF.

This clonotype was recorded at least ten times. The CDR3 coding sequence is TGTGCCAGCAGCACACCGGGACAGGGGTCCGGTGAGCAGTACTTC. Translating it yields CASSTPGQGSGEQYF. The rearrangement joins TRBV7-2 to TRBJ2-7; 10 nucleotides line up with TRBD1. With 5 bases clipped from V and 7 bases from J, the junction kept 11 bases outside the gene matches. CDR1 is SGHTA and CDR2 is FQGNSA in the germline V gene. The CDR3 sequence is 15 residues long.